This record looks at one T cell receptor (beta chain) sequence and its context. Produced via immunoSEQ multiplex PCR; TCRdb's table is partial and in-frame only. The repertoire holds about 150,000 clones, 90% to 95% seen once, with roughly 5.5% in the top ten. The germline gives CDR1 SGHRS, CDR2 YFSETQ. V was pared by 0 bases and J by 9 bases, with 10 bases between. The CDR3 is 14 residues long. This entry is derived from a study of control samples from healthy donors and cancer patients. The TCR originated in a man aged 18 to 29 in good health. J is TRBJ1-6 and V is TRBV5-1; D is unclear. The sample taken for sequencing was blood. Here the CDR3 reads CASSLDTDRSPLHF. The DNA of the CDR3 is TGCGCCAGCAGCTTGGACACCGACCGTTCACCCCTCCACTTT.